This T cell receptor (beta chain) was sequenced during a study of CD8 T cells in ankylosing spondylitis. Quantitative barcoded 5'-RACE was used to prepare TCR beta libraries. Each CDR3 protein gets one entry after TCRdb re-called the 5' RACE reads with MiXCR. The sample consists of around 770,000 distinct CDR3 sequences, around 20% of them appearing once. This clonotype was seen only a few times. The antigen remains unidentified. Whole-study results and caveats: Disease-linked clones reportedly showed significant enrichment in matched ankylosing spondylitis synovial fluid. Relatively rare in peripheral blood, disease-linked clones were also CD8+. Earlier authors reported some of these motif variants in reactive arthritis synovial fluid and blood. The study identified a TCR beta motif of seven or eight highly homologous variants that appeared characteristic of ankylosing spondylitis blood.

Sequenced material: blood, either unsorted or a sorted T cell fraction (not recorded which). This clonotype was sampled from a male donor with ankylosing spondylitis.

The CDR3 loop is CASSRDGDFYGYTF. Here the CDR3 DNA reads TGTGCCAGCAGCCGGGACGGCGATTTCTATGGCTACACCTTC. The V gene is TRBV7-3, the J gene TRBJ1-2; D is possibly TRBD1 (5 bases). Germline V gives CDR1 SGHTA, CDR2 FQGTGA. The V and J ends lost 5 bases and 4 bases respectively, with 14 bases between them. The CDR3 is 14 residues long.